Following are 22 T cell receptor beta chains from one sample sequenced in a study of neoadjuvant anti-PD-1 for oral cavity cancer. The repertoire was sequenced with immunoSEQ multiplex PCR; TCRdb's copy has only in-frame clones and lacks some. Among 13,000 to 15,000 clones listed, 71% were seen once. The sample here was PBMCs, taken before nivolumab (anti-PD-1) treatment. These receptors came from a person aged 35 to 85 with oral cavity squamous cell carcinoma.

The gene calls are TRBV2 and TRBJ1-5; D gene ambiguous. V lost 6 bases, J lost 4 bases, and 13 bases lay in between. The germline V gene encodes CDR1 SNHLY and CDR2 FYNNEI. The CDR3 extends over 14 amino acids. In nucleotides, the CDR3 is TGTGCCAGCAGGCTGAGCATTTTGAATCAGCCCCAGCATTTT. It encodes CASRLSILNQPQHF.

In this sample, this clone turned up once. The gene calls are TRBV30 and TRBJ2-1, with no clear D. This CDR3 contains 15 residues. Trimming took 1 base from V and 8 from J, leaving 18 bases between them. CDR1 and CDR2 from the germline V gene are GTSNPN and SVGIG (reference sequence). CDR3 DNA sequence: TGTGCCTGGAGTGCTGGGTTAGTGTCACCTCATGAGCAGTTCTTC. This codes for CAWSAGLVSPHEQFF.

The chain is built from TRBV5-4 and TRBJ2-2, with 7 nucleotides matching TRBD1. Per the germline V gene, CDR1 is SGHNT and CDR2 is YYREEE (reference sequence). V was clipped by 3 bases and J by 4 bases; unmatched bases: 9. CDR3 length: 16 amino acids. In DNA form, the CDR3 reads TGTGCCAGCAGCTCCGGGACAGCCGGAGGCACCGGGGAGCTGTTTTTT. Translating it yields CASSSGTAGGTGELFF.

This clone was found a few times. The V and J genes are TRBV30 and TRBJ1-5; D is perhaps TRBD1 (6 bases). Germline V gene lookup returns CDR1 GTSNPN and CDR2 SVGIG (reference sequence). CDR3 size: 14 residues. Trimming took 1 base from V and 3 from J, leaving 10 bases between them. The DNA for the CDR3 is TGTGCCTGGAGTGCAGGACAGTTCAATCAGCCCCAGCATTTT. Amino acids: CAWSAGQFNQPQHF.

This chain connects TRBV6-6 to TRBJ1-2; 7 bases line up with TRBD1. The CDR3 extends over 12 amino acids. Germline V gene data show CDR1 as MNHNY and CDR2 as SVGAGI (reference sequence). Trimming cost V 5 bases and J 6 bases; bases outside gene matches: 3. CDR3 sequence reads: CASSTQGNGYTF. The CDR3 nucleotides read TGTGCCAGCAGTACACAGGGGAATGGCTACACCTTC.

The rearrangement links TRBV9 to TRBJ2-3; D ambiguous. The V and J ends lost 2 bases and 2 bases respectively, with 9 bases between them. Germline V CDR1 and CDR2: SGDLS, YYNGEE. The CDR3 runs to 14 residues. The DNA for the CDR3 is TGTGCCAGCAGCGTCACGACGTCCACAGATACGCAGTATTTT. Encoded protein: CASSVTTSTDTQYF.

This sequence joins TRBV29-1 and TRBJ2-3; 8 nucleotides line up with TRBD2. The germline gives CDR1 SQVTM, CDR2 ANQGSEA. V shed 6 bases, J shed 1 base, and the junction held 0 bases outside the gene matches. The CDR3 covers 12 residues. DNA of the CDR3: TGCAGCGTAGCGGGGGGCACAGATACGCAGTATTTT. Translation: CSVAGGTDTQYF.

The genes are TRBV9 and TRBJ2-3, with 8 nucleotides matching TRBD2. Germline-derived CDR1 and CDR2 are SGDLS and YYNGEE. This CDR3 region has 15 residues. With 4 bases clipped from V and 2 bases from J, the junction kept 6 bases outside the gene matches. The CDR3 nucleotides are TGTGCCAGCAGCCCGGGACTAGTTTTCACAGATACGCAGTATTTT. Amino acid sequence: CASSPGLVFTDTQYF.

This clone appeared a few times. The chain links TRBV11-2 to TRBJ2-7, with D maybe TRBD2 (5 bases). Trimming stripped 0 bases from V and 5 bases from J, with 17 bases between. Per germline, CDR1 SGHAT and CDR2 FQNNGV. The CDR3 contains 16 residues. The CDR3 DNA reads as TGTGCCAGCAGCTTAGATTACTATAGAGGGATCAACGAGCAGTACTTC. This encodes CASSLDYYRGINEQYF.

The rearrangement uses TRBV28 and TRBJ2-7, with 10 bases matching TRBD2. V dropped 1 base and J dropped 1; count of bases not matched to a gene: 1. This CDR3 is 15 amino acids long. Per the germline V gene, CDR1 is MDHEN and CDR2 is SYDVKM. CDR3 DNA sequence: TGTGCCAGCAGTTTATTACTAGCGGGATCCTACGAGCAGTACTTC. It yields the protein CASSLLLAGSYEQYF.

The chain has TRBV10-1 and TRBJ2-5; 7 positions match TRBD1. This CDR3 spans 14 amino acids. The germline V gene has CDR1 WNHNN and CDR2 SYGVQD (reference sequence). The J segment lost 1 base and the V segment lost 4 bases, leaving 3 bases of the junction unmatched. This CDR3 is CASSAGQPQETQYF. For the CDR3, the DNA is TGCGCCAGCAGTGCGGGACAGCCCCAAGAGACCCAGTACTTC.

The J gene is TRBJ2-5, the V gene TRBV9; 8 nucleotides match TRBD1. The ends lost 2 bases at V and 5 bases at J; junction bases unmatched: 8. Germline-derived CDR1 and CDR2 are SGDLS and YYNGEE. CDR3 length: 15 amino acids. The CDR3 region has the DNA TGTGCCAGCAGCGTCTCAGGGGGCGAGGTGGAGACCCAGTACTTC. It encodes CASSVSGGEVETQYF.

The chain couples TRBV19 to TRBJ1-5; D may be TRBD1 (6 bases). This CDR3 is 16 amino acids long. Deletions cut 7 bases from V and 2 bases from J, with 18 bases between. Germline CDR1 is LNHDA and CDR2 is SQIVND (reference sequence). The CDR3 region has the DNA TGTGCCAGTACCCCATGGGGGCAGGGTGGCAATCAGCCCCAGCATTTT. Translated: CASTPWGQGGNQPQHF. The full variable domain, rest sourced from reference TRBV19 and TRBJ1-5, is DGGITQSPKYLFRKEGQNVTLSCEQNLNHDAMYWYRQDPGQGLRLIYYSQIVNDFQKGDIAEGYSVSREKKESFPLTVTSAQKNPTAFYLCASTPWGQGGNQPQHFGDGTRLSIL.

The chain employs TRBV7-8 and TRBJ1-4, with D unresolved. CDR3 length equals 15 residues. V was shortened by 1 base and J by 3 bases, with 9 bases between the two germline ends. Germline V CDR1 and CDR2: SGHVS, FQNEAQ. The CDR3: CASSLDQRANEKLFF. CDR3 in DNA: TGTGCCAGCAGCTTAGACCAACGGGCTAATGAAAAACTGTTTTTT.

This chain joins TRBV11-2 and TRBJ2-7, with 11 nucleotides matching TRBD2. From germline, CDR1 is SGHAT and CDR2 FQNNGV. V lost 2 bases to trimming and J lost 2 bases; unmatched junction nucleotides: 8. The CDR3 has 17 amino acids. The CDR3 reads CASSLLGGTSGTYEQYF. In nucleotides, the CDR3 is TGTGCCAGCAGCTTATTGGGGGGGACTAGCGGTACCTACGAGCAGTACTTC.

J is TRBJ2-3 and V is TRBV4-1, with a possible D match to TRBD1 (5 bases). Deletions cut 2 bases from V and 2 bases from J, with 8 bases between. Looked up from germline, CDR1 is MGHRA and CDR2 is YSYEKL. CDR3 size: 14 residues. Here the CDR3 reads CASSQIGVTDTQYF. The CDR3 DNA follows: TGCGCCAGCAGCCAAATAGGGGTCACAGATACGCAGTATTTT.

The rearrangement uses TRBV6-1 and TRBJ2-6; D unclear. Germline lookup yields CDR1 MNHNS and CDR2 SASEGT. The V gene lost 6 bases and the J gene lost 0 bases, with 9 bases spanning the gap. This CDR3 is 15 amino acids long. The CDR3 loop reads CASRPDTSGANVLTF. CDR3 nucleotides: TGTGCCAGCAGACCTGACACCTCTGGGGCCAACGTCCTGACTTTC.

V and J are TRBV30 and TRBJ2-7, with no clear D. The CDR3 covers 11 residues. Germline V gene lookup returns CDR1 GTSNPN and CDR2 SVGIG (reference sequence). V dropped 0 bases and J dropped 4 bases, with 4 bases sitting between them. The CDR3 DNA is TGTGCCTGGAGTGTATCGTACGAGCAGTACTTC. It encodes CAWSVSYEQYF. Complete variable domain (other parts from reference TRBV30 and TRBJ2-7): SQTIHQWPATLVQPVGSPLSLECTVEGTSNPNLYWYRQAAGRGLQLLFYSVGIGQISSEVPQNLSASRPQDRQFILSSKKLLLSDSGFYLCAWSVSYEQYFGPGTRLTVT.

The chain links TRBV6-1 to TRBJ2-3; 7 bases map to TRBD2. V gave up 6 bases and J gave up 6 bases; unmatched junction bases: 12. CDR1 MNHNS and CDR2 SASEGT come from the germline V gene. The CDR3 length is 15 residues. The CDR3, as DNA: TGTGCCAGCAGAGACTGGGCGCGGGGGTCTGATACGCAGTATTTT. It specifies CASRDWARGSDTQYF.

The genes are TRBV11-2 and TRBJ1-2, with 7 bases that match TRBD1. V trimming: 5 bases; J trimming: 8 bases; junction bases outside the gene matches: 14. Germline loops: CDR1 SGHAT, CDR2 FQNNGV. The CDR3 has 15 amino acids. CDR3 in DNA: TGTGCCAGCAGCGCCCGGACAGGTCCTTTGGGGGGCTACACCTTC. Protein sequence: CASSARTGPLGGYTF.

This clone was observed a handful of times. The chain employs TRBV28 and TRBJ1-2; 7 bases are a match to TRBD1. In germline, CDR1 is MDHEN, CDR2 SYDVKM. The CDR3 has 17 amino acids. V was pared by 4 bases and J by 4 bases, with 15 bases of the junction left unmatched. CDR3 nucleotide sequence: TGTGCCAGCAGTTCGGGACAGAGGGTGGCCGGGGGCTATGGCTACACCTTC. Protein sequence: CASSSGQRVAGGYGYTF.

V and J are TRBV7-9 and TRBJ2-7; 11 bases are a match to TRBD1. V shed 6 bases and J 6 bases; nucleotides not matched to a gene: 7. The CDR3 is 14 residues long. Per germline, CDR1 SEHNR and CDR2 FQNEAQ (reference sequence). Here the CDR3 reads CASRPWTGGGEQYF. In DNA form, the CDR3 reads TGTGCCAGCAGACCTTGGACAGGGGGCGGCGAGCAGTACTTC.